These 21 T cell receptor beta chains were sequenced from one sample in a study of blood T cell repertoires in COVID-19. Here immunoSEQ multiplex PCR was the method, and the copy in TCRdb shows in-frame clones only, minus some. Of around 120,000 clones in the sample, under 85% are singletons; the top ten hold 8.5% to 10%. The sequencing input was peripheral blood. The source of these receptors is a man between 40 and 49 years old with active or convalescent COVID-19.

On this clone: At one of its ends the junction is not consistent with the germline gene, which may arise from a read error. The V call is TRBV5-6, the J call TRBJ2-3; the match to TRBD1 covers 7 bases. The CDR3 runs to 15 residues. Germline V gene sequence: CDR1 SGHDT, CDR2 YYEEEE. This CDR3 is CASSSPGQSKDTQYF. CDR3 coding DNA: TGTGCCAGCAGCTCACCGGGACAGAGCAAAGATACGCAGTATTTT.

The chain links TRBV18 to TRBJ2-5, with a weak D call TRBD1 (6 bases). The ends were cut back, 2 bases at V and 2 bases at J, with 15 bases in the middle. From germline, CDR1 is KGHSH and CDR2 LQKENI. The CDR3 length is 16 residues. CDR3 loop: CASSPGTGTLQETQYF. CDR3 nucleotides: TGTGCCAGCTCACCAGGAACAGGGACACTTCAAGAGACCCAGTACTTC.

This clone came up a few times. The J gene is TRBJ2-3, the V gene TRBV13, with TRBD2 matching 10 bases. Looked up from germline, CDR1 is PRHDT and CDR2 is FYEKMQ (reference sequence). The CDR3 contains 15 residues. Losses at the gene ends were 4 bases for V and 5 bases for J; bases not matched to a gene: 6. DNA of the CDR3: TGTGCCAGCAGCTACAAGCGGGGGGGCCTAGATACGCAGTATTTT. Encoded protein: CASSYKRGGLDTQYF.

The chain recombines TRBV6-5 with TRBJ1-2; tentatively, D is TRBD1 (6 bases). The germline CDR1 and CDR2 sequences are MNHEY and SVGAGI. V was pared by 2 bases and J by 0 bases, with 7 bases between. The CDR3 contains 14 residues. This CDR3 is CASSYGQTNYGYTF. Here the CDR3 DNA reads TGTGCCAGCAGTTACGGACAGACTAACTATGGCTACACCTTC.

The gene calls are TRBV4-2 and TRBJ1-1; tentative D call: TRBD1 (5 bases). Germline V CDR1 and CDR2: LGHNA, YNFKEQ. V was pared by 4 bases and J by 11 bases, with 14 bases between. The CDR3 has 12 residues. The CDR3: CASSPDRQWAFF. In nucleotides, the CDR3 is TGTGCCAGCAGCCCAGACAGACAATGGGCTTTCTTT.

This clone was counted a single time. The chain couples TRBV2 to TRBJ1-2, with a possible D match to TRBD1 (5 bases). Trimming removed 6 bases from V and 5 bases from J, with 16 bases in between. Germline loops: CDR1 SNHLY, CDR2 FYNNEI. The CDR3 sequence is 14 residues long. In nucleotides, the CDR3 is TGTGCCAGCAGCGCATCCGGGGAGGGGTATGGCTACACCTTC. Protein sequence: CASSASGEGYGYTF.

The rearrangement joins TRBV19 to TRBJ1-1; maybe TRBD1 (6 bases). CDR3 length: 16 residues. Germline V lookup: CDR1 LNHDA, CDR2 SQIVND (reference sequence). Trimming removed 3 bases from V and 0 bases from J, with 14 bases in between. The CDR3 nucleotides are TGTGCCAGTAGTATGGGGGGGACAAACATGAACACTGAAGCTTTCTTT. This codes for CASSMGGTNMNTEAFF.

This clone was detected once. This chain links TRBV11-3 with TRBJ2-7; 7 bases agree with TRBD2. This CDR3 has 13 residues. Germline V lookup: CDR1 SGHNT, CDR2 YENEEA. V trimming: 5 bases; J trimming: 4 bases; junction bases outside the gene matches: 5. CDR3 sequence reads: CASSRGGVYEQYF. The CDR3 nucleotides are TGTGCCAGCAGCCGTGGGGGGGTGTACGAGCAGTACTTC.

On this clone: At one boundary the junction diverges from the germline segment, which might be a read error. The V call is TRBV7-9, the J call TRBJ2-1; 11 bases fit TRBD2. The CDR3 sequence is 15 residues long. Germline CDR1 is SEHNR and CDR2 is FQNEAQ (reference sequence). CDR3 in DNA: TGTGCCAGCAGCATAGCGGGGGGGCCGGGCAATGAGCAGTTCTTC. Amino acid sequence: CASSIAGGPGNEQFF.

This clone was detected only a few times. The gene calls are TRBV5-4 and TRBJ1-1, with a weak D call TRBD1 (6 bases). The CDR3 extends over 15 amino acids. V lost 0 bases and J 0 bases, leaving 9 bases between the germline ends. Germline CDR1 is SGHNT and CDR2 is YYREEE (reference sequence). The CDR3 nucleotides read TGTGCCAGCAGCTTGGGGACAGAGCTGAACACTGAAGCTTTCTTT. This sequence encodes CASSLGTELNTEAFF.

This chain joins TRBV7-6 and TRBJ1-3; D gene unclear. CDR1 is SGHVS, CDR2 FNYEAQ, per germline. The V end lost 4 bases, the J end lost 0 bases, and 7 bases lay between the germline ends. The CDR3 consists of 14 residues. The CDR3 DNA reads as TGTGCCAGCAGCTCAGTGGTCTCTGGAAACACCATATATTTT. Protein product: CASSSVVSGNTIYF.

This chain connects TRBV27 to TRBJ2-5; no reliable D call. V was shortened by 4 bases and J by 3 bases, with 15 bases between the two germline ends. CDR3 length: 15 amino acids. From germline, CDR1 is MNHEY and CDR2 SMNVEV (reference sequence). The CDR3 protein is CASSWLRSFKETQYF. CDR3 nucleotides: TGTGCCAGCAGTTGGTTGCGGTCCTTTAAAGAGACCCAGTACTTC.

The rearrangement links TRBV25-1 to TRBJ2-3; 7 bases line up with TRBD2. Germline CDR1 is MGHDK and CDR2 is SYGVNS. J was trimmed by 2 bases and V by 4 bases; bases with no gene match: 9. This CDR3 spans 16 amino acids. The chain's CDR3 is CASSGPPSGPTDTQYF. DNA for the CDR3: TGTGCCAGCAGTGGACCGCCTAGCGGACCCACAGATACGCAGTATTTT. Supplemented by reference TRBV25-1 and TRBJ2-3, the full variable domain reads EADIYQTPRYLVIGTGKKITLECSQTMGHDKMYWYQQDPGMELHLIHYSYGVNSTEKGDLSSESTVSRIRTEHFPLTLESARPSHTSQYLCASSGPPSGPTDTQYFGPGTRLTVL.

The V and J genes are TRBV7-9 and TRBJ2-7, with TRBD2 matching 7 bases. CDR3 length equals 13 residues. The germline CDR1 and CDR2 sequences are SEHNR and FQNEAQ (reference sequence). V lost 7 bases to trimming and J lost 2 bases; unmatched junction nucleotides: 5. The CDR3 region has the DNA TGTGCCAGCACCAGCAGCGGGGCCTACGAGCAGTACTTC. It translates to CASTSSGAYEQYF. The whole variable domain, remainder taken from reference TRBV7-9 and TRBJ2-7, is DTGVSQNPRHKITKRGQNVTFRCDPISEHNRLYWYRQTLGQGPEFLTYFQNEAQLEKSRLLSDRFSAERPKGSFSTLEIQRTEQGDSAMYLCASTSSGAYEQYFGPGTRLTVT.

The V call is TRBV10-1, the J call TRBJ2-2; 10 nucleotides agree with TRBD2. With V trimmed by 8 bases and J by 7 bases, 10 bases remained unmatched. CDR1 and CDR2 from the germline V gene are WNHNN and SYGVQD (reference sequence). CDR3 length: 15 residues. This CDR3 is CASPWSSGGCGELFF. The CDR3 DNA sequence: TGCGCCAGCCCGTGGTCTAGCGGGGGTTGCGGGGAGCTGTTTTTT.

The chain has TRBV1 and TRBJ2-7; the DNA was not used to check the table's D call, TRBD2. TRBV1 has pseudogene status. This CDR3 spans 16 amino acids. The CDR3 is CTSSHTTSGSPHEQYF. The CDR3 DNA reads as TGCACCAGCAGCCACACGACTAGCGGGAGCCCCCACGAGCAGTACTTC.

This chain connects TRBV10-1 to TRBJ1-4, with D perhaps TRBD1 (5 bases). The germline V gene encodes CDR1 WNHNN and CDR2 SYGVQD (reference sequence). Trimming shortened V by 10 bases and J by 5 bases, and 14 bases separated the two germline ends. CDR3 length equals 13 residues. The CDR3: CATLIGGNEKLFF. The CDR3 DNA is TGCGCCACCTTAATTGGGGGGAATGAAAAACTGTTTTTT.

J is TRBJ2-7 and V is TRBV2; the match to TRBD1 covers 9 bases. V trimming: 5 bases; J trimming: 6 bases; junction bases outside the gene matches: 8. The germline V gene has CDR1 SNHLY and CDR2 FYNNEI. The CDR3 is 14 amino acids. This chain's CDR3 is CASSWTGAQVEQYF. CDR3 bases: TGTGCCAGCAGTTGGACAGGGGCTCAGGTCGAGCAGTACTTC.

This chain joins TRBV5-1 and TRBJ2-3; the D gene is possibly TRBD1 (5 bases). V was clipped by 0 bases and J by 4 bases, with 9 bases between them. The CDR3 is 14 residues long. Germline CDR1 is SGHRS and CDR2 is YFSETQ. The CDR3 is CASSLEQAPDTQYF. The DNA for the CDR3 is TGCGCCAGCAGCTTGGAACAGGCCCCAGATACGCAGTATTTT.

The J gene is TRBJ2-1, the V gene TRBV29-1; D gene unclear. CDR1 is SQVTM and CDR2 is ANQGSEA in the germline V gene. V lost 2 bases, J lost 9 bases, and 17 bases lay in between. The CDR3 consists of 14 residues. CDR3 sequence reads: CSVEIPGFDGEQFF. In DNA, the CDR3 is TGCAGCGTTGAAATTCCAGGATTTGACGGTGAGCAGTTCTTC.

The rearrangement links TRBV4-1 to TRBJ2-2, with a tentative D call TRBD1 (5 bases). Per the germline V gene, CDR1 is MGHRA and CDR2 is YSYEKL. The CDR3 has 17 amino acids. Trimming shortened V by 1 base and J by 4 bases, and 16 bases separated the two germline ends. The CDR3: CASSQAASGPGTGELFF. CDR3 sequence (DNA): TGCGCCAGCAGCCAAGCGGCGTCAGGGCCGGGCACCGGGGAGCTGTTTTTT.